This TCR beta chain appears in the sequencing data of a study of blood T cell repertoires in COVID-19. This clone has only one observation. CDR3 length equals 15 residues. J lost 4 bases, V lost 6 bases, and 6 bases had no gene match. Germline CDR1 MNHEY, CDR2 SMNVEV (reference sequence). Assay used: immunoSEQ multiplex PCR; TCRdb lists only in-frame clones, some missing. The repertoire holds some 150,000 clones, with roughly 90% as singletons. The TCR comes from a woman between 25 and 40 years old with acute COVID-19. Sequencing used PBMCs or T cells enriched from blood (not recorded which). This chain links TRBV27 with TRBJ2-5; 12 bases fit TRBD2. DNA for the CDR3: TGTGCCAGCAGGCGACTAGCGGGAGTTGGAGAGACCCAGTACTTC. Translation: CASRRLAGVGETQYF.